This T cell receptor (beta chain) was sequenced in a study of cytomegalovirus exposure and HLA in healthy donors (dated by TCRdb to about 2017). In terms of the full investigation: An earlier analysis of several hundred of the donors reported approximately 300 Gb of sequence data and some 110 million unique TCR beta sequences obtained from about 180 million T cells. Roughly 300 gigabases of sequencing data and around 85 million unique TCR sequences made up an early release that covered approximately 620 HLA-typed donors. Of the 398 genotyped donors, 81% were placed in the genetic ancestry cluster associated with self-reported Caucasian donors. The aim of the study was to test whether cataloging public T cell receptors could identify signatures of past pathogen exposure. The T cell repertoires of 700 or so subjects were profiled by immunosequencing and related to cytomegalovirus serostatus. Along with the approximately 650-subject first cohort, a separate validation cohort of over a hundred different subjects was used. To predict cytomegalovirus infection status, the study combined high-throughput TCR immunosequencing, statistical association of individual TCRs with disease status, and machine learning. A later analysis re-analyzed previously published TCR beta repertoires from about 730 donors and added high-resolution HLA genotyping to study TCR occurrence patterns. Rather than using new phenotypic data, the later analysis identified candidate immune exposures from TCR beta sequences and from how often those sequences occurred across donors. An earlier analysis of roughly 600 of the donors used high-throughput TCR beta sequencing to judge whether each TCR beta V gene segment behaved as functional or pseudogenic. Donor age, sex, ethnicity and CMV serostatus were collected together with the repertoire data. A later genetic analysis used genome-wide SNP genotypes for about 60% of the roughly 670 donors, treating that subset as a discovery cohort. All discovery cohort repertoires had been generated on a single sequencing platform. HLA typing included class I and class II loci at four-digit resolution. The number of donors typed differed by locus, with 629-630 for A, B, C, DRB1 and DQB1, around 520 for DQA1, 600 to 610 for DPA1, and around 450 for DPB1. A handful of DR-DQ haplotypes were handled as single units for association and clustering because linkage in the cohort was strong. Across 300 to 400 genotyped donors of the cohort, an average of approximately 200,000 unique TCR beta nucleotide sequences per donor were sequenced, and 15% to 20% of those sequences were non-productive. Study-wide conclusions, independent of this receptor: A later analysis found that most CMV-associated TCR beta chains appeared HLA-restricted, with HLA associations seemingly driven largely by CMV exposure. A later analysis found that TCR association rates varied across HLA loci, with DRB1 alleles showing the most associated TCRs and HLA-C alleles the fewest. Assigning TCR associations to individual alleles was difficult when HLA alleles, especially DR and DQ, strongly co-occurred. The sequencing pipeline was judged likely to have produced a cluster of highly shared sequence variants as a technical artifact. Correlated functional status among segregating V segments might be attributable to linkage disequilibrium, but an unknown experimental factor could not be ruled out. While some public TCRs were present in many individuals, most TCR sequences turned up only very rarely across donors. Cytomegalovirus status was reported to be diagnosed by the classifier with high specificity and sensitivity in both the original and validation cohorts. A later genetic analysis reported fewer N-insertions in productive TCRs among donors in an Asian-associated ancestry cluster than the roughly 670-donor mean. HLA typing was unavailable for some donors at each locus, so association tests used only the typed subset. Immune exposure information for the cohort was limited to CMV serostatus. Because the 87-base-pair reads could not distinguish some IMGT-functional V segments, including TRBV6-2 and TRBV6-3, those segments were excluded. Because counts were too low, 15 to 20 rarely observed V segments, including chromosome 9 orphons, were excluded from the earlier analysis of some 590 of the donors. The presence/absence analyses assumed that sequencing depth was roughly uniform across donors, and that assumption may not be true. An earlier analysis of 587 of the donors showed that most TCR beta V segments appeared in productive rearrangements either about 90% or about 30% of the time, which broadly matched IMGT annotations. In vitro tests confirmed that a few of the cytomegalovirus-associated TCR beta chains recognize cytomegalovirus antigens. In a later analysis, several top co-occurrence clusters were reported to appear linked to parvovirus B19, influenza, CMV and Epstein-Barr virus. A total of 150 or so TCR beta chains were listed by the study as associated with cytomegalovirus. The authors suggested that the approach could potentially be generalized to other disease states and immunological phenotypes. A further reported finding was that TCR beta sequences accurately predicted the HLA-A and HLA-B alleles for most subjects in the first cohort. At a false discovery rate of 0.05, a later analysis linked fewer than 20,000 TCR beta sequences to specific HLA alleles. In a later analysis, HLA-associated TCR beta chains were found to be more clonally expanded and to have lower generation probabilities than equally common non-associated chains. In a later genetic analysis, a missense DCLRE1C variant was associated with V-gene and J-gene trimming of TCR beta chains, and the association was replicated in an independent cohort. Only TCR beta chains were sequenced in this cohort, and the absence of alpha or paired-chain data limited detectable features.

The sample holds a few counts of this clone. This receptor's antigen is unknown. No base quality information exists; no much larger clone differs at one position. V is shortened by 1 base, J by 1 base, and the region joining them spans 10 bases. Its CDR3 holds 15 amino acids, cysteine through phenylalanine. The sequence is cut down to CDR3 DNA, 45 bases in frame from base 1. Per the germline V gene, SGHRS is the CDR1 and YFSETQ is the CDR2. In total, 600 or so healthy bone marrow donors made up the cohort. All cohort members were sampled while nominally healthy, although unrecorded immune exposures were likely present. The donor tested CMV seropositive and was one of the 289 seropositive cohort members. Each donor provided a peripheral blood sample, and peripheral blood mononuclear cells were used for TCR beta sequencing. The Qiagen DNeasy Blood Extraction Kit was used to extract genomic DNA from the blood cell samples.

Library preparation used the immunoSEQ multiplex PCR assay. For the multiplex PCR, a mixture combining 60 forward primers for TCR Vbeta segments and 13 reverse primers for TCR Jbeta segments was used. A multiplex PCR assay on genomic DNA amplified the CDR3 region of rearranged TCR beta genes. The amplified TCR beta libraries were sequenced on the Illumina HiSeq System as 87-base-pair reads. The source study handled its data this way. A later analysis tallied 80 million to 95 million unique TCR beta chains across the 666 repertoires, and around 10 million of those chains were shared by two or more donors. To remove PCR and sequencing errors, raw reads were error-corrected and collapsed into unique sequences using a nearest-neighbor algorithm that merged closely related sequences. To assign V, D and J gene segments, CDR3 sequences were aligned to IMGT reference sequences. For a sequence to be retained, at least a six-nucleotide match to both a V gene segment and a J gene segment was required. A rearrangement counted as productive if the CDR3 had no stop codons and remained in frame with V and J, and every other rearrangement counted as non-productive. Following IMGT convention, CDR3 was defined as the stretch from the second conserved V-encoded cysteine to the conserved J-encoded phenylalanine. In an earlier analysis of 587 of the donors, sequences lacking an unambiguous match to a single V gene segment were excluded. In an earlier analysis of 450 to 700 of the donors, V segments were called functional above 56.7% productive rearrangements and were called segregating when the between-donor standard deviation exceeded 5%. A statistical classification framework was developed to diagnose cytomegalovirus status using the catalog of TCR beta chain sequences. V and J gene assignment, in a later analysis, came from comparing TCR nucleotide sequences with IMGT/GENE-DB human TR gene sequences. Using the TCRdist pipeline, a later analysis assigned CDR3 sequences along with most-parsimonious VDJ recombination scenarios. A later analysis defined each TCR beta chain by its CDR3 amino acid sequence plus V-gene family, and excluded reads lacking a unique V-gene family. To address suspected cross-contamination and a sequencing artifact, a later analysis removed 592 highly shared, low-generation-probability nucleotide sequences. In a later analysis, a clonal expansion index for each public chain was calculated from normalized within-repertoire ranks of inferred template counts. In a later analysis, generation probabilities were computed using a VDJ recombination model fitted to out-of-frame rearrangements, and the results were checked against IGoR. In a later analysis, hypergeometric tests were used to score TCR-TCR, TCR-HLA and TCR-CMV co-occurrence, with a repertoire-size bias correction applied to TCR pairs. In a later analysis, false discovery rates were estimated by permuting HLA or CMV assignments 20 times. A later analysis grouped co-occurring TCRs with DBSCAN, adding TCRdist sequence similarity when clustering within HLA-allele-positive subsets. For co-occurrence clustering, repertoires with fewer than 30,000 or more than 120,000 public chains were excluded, along with a handful of repertoires with anomalous nucleotide sharing. TCRdb mirrors the immuneACCESS table, restricted to in-frame sequences. Some clones are absent from its copies; in checked studies, under half trace to an unresolved V gene, and the reason for the others is unknown. V, J and clone size are those of that table, while D and trimming were read from the DNA. Within this sample are approximately 200,000 clones, with around 80% of them counted one time only. Jointly, the top ten make up around 4.8% of the sample.

The sequence came from a woman aged 25 to 39 in good health and CMV-seropositive. The source material was PBMCs. This receptor chain uses TRBV5-1 and TRBJ2-3; 5 matching bases give a weak D call of TRBD1. The DNA sequence follows: TGCGCCAGCAGCTTGTACAGGATGGGCACAGATACGCAGTATTTT. Its translation is CASSLYRMGTDTQYF.